This entry features one T cell receptor beta chain sequence. Its specific antigen is unknown. Base qualities are not recorded, but no much larger clone differs from it by a single base. These data belong to a study of cytomegalovirus exposure and HLA in healthy donors (dated by TCRdb to the late 2010s). In the study overall: In an earlier analysis of roughly 500 of the donors, 276 Gb of sequence data and 100 million or so unique TCR beta sequences from 150 million to 200 million T cells were reported. Rather than drawing on any new phenotypic data, the later analysis identified candidate immune exposures from TCR beta sequences and the way those sequences occurred across donors. In an earlier analysis of around 540 of the donors, high-throughput TCR beta sequencing was used to judge whether each TCR beta V gene segment behaved as functional or pseudogenic. The genetic ancestry cluster associated with self-reported Caucasian donors included roughly four fifths of the roughly 410 genotyped donors. Every repertoire in the discovery cohort had been generated on one and the same sequencing platform. A later analysis re-examined previously published TCR beta repertoires from 600 to 700 donors and added high-resolution HLA genotyping to investigate patterns of TCR occurrence. In addition to the first cohort of roughly 700 subjects, a separate validation cohort of 120 different subjects was used. The study aimed to test whether cataloging public T cell receptors could reveal signatures of past pathogen exposure. An early release covering 550 to 700 HLA-typed donors comprised 250 to 350 gigabases of sequencing data and around 80 million unique TCR sequences. The T cell repertoires of under 700 subjects were profiled by immunosequencing and related to cytomegalovirus serostatus. Four to six DR-DQ haplotypes were handled as single units for association and clustering, since linkage in the cohort was strong. Among around 400 genotyped donors of the cohort, an average of about 220,000 unique TCR beta nucleotide sequences was sequenced per donor, of which roughly 17% were non-productive. Class I and class II HLA loci were covered by the typing at four-digit resolution. Alongside the repertoire data, information on donor age, sex, ethnicity and CMV serostatus was compiled. To predict cytomegalovirus infection status, the study brought together high-throughput TCR immunosequencing, statistical association of individual TCRs with disease status, and machine learning. In a later genetic analysis, genome-wide SNP genotypes for about 55% of the roughly 670 donors were used, and that subset was treated as a discovery cohort. Typing coverage varied by locus: roughly 629-640 donors for A, B, C, DRB1 and DQB1; roughly 510 for DQA1; approximately 570 for DPA1; approximately 450 for DPB1. Beyond this particular receptor, the publication reports: In a later analysis, several top co-occurrence clusters were reported to appear linked to parvovirus B19, influenza, CMV and Epstein-Barr virus. Assigning TCR associations to individual alleles was difficult when HLA alleles, especially DR and DQ, strongly co-occurred. In vitro tests confirmed that three of the cytomegalovirus-associated TCR beta chains recognize cytomegalovirus antigens. In an earlier analysis of approximately 600 of the donors, most TCR beta V segments were observed in productive rearrangements about 90% or about 30% of the time, broadly matching IMGT annotations. Correlated functional status among segregating V segments might reflect linkage disequilibrium, but an unknown experimental factor could not be ruled out. Cytomegalovirus status was reported to be diagnosed by the classifier with high specificity and sensitivity in both the original and validation cohorts. The only immune exposure information available for the cohort was CMV serostatus. A later genetic analysis reported fewer N-insertions in productive TCRs among donors in an Asian-associated ancestry cluster than the approximately 670-donor mean. Some IMGT-functional V segments, including TRBV6-2 and TRBV6-3, could not be distinguished by the 87-base-pair reads and were therefore excluded. The sequencing pipeline was judged likely to have produced a cluster of highly shared sequence variants as a technical artifact. A later analysis found that TCR association rates varied across HLA loci, with DRB1 alleles showing the most associated TCRs and HLA-C alleles the fewest. Sequencing depth was assumed to be roughly uniform across donors in the presence/absence analyses, though that assumption may not hold. Because HLA typing was unavailable for some donors at each locus, only the typed subset was used in association tests. In this cohort, only TCR beta chains were sequenced, and detectable features were limited by the absence of alpha or paired-chain data. A later analysis found that most CMV-associated TCR beta chains appeared HLA-restricted, with HLA associations seemingly driven largely by CMV exposure. Most TCR sequences were seen in very few donors, while some public TCRs were found in many individuals. The earlier analysis of approximately 560 of the donors excluded some 15 rarely observed V segments, including chromosome 9 orphons, because counts were too low. A further reported finding was that TCR beta sequences accurately predicted the HLA-A and HLA-B alleles for most subjects in the first cohort. A later genetic analysis associated a missense DCLRE1C variant with V-gene and J-gene trimming of TCR beta chains, and an independent cohort replicated the association. Specific HLA alleles were associated with around 18,000 TCR beta sequences at a false discovery rate of 0.05 in a later analysis. The authors suggested that the approach could potentially be generalized to other disease states and immunological phenotypes. In a later analysis, HLA-associated TCR beta chains were found to be more clonally expanded and to have lower generation probabilities than equally common non-associated chains. A total of 164 TCR beta chains were listed by the study as associated with cytomegalovirus.

From the cysteine through the phenylalanine, the CDR3 covers 20 amino acids. Here the CDR3 DNA is all that survives: 60 bases in frame from base 1. CDR1 and CDR2 are drawn from the germline V gene: LGHNA, YSLEER. Ends trimmed: V by 0 bases, J by 2 bases; bases unmatched to a gene: 15. The cohort comprised several hundred healthy bone marrow donors. At the time of sampling, every cohort member was nominally healthy, though immune exposures that went unrecorded were likely present. The donor was CMV seronegative and was included in the group of a few hundred seronegative cohort members. Every donor gave a peripheral blood sample, and the peripheral blood mononuclear cells from that sample were used for TCR beta sequencing. The Qiagen DNeasy Blood Extraction Kit was used to extract genomic DNA from the blood cell samples. The library was obtained by the immunoSEQ multiplex PCR assay. A mixture of 60 forward primers for TCR Vbeta segments and 13 reverse primers for TCR Jbeta segments was used in the multiplex PCR. A multiplex PCR assay on genomic DNA amplified the CDR3 region of rearranged TCR beta genes. Amplified TCR beta libraries were sequenced as 87-base-pair reads on the Illumina HiSeq System. The original pipeline was this. In a later analysis, tens of millions of unique TCR beta chains were counted across the roughly 670 repertoires, and roughly 11 million of these chains were shared by at least two donors. Raw reads were error-corrected and collapsed into unique sequences by a nearest-neighbor algorithm in which closely related sequences were merged to remove PCR and sequencing errors. Alignment of CDR3 sequences to IMGT reference sequences was used to assign V, D and J gene segments. For a sequence to be retained, a match of at least six nucleotides to both a V gene segment and a J gene segment was required. Rearrangements were called productive when the CDR3 lacked stop codons and stayed in frame with V and J; all others were non-productive. Following IMGT convention, CDR3 was defined as the stretch from the second conserved V-encoded cysteine to the conserved J-encoded phenylalanine. Sequences without an unambiguous match to a single V gene segment were excluded from the earlier analysis of about 640 of the donors. An earlier analysis of almost 600 of the donors classified V segments as functional when productive rearrangements were above 56.7% and as segregating when the standard deviation between donors was above 5%. To diagnose cytomegalovirus status from the catalog of TCR beta chain sequences, a statistical classification framework was built. V and J gene assignment, in a later analysis, came from comparing TCR nucleotide sequences with IMGT/GENE-DB human TR gene sequences. In a later analysis, CDR3 sequences and most-parsimonious VDJ recombination scenarios were assigned using the TCRdist pipeline. In a later analysis, each TCR beta chain was defined by its CDR3 amino acid sequence together with its V-gene family, and reads lacking a unique V-gene family were excluded. In a later analysis, 450 to 600 highly shared, low-generation-probability nucleotide sequences were removed to address suspected cross-contamination and a sequencing artifact. A later analysis calculated a clonal expansion index for each public chain from normalized within-repertoire ranks of inferred template counts. A later analysis computed generation probabilities with a VDJ recombination model fitted to out-of-frame rearrangements, and checked the results against IGoR. In a later analysis, hypergeometric tests were used to score TCR-TCR, TCR-HLA and TCR-CMV co-occurrence, with a repertoire-size bias correction applied to TCR pairs. A later analysis estimated false discovery rates by permuting HLA or CMV assignments 20 times. In a later analysis, co-occurring TCRs were grouped using DBSCAN, and TCRdist sequence similarity was added for clustering within HLA-allele-positive subsets. Co-occurrence clustering excluded repertoires with fewer than 30,000 or more than 120,000 public chains, plus five with anomalous nucleotide sharing. Imported from immuneACCESS, the table was reduced by TCRdb to in-frame sequences with V and J called. These copies leave out some clones; in studies compared against another copy, an unresolved V gene accounts for under half, and the cause of the remainder is not known. V and J calls plus clone size are reproduced from that table; the DNA served to infer D and trimming. This sample comprises about 140,000 clones, around 85% of them detected only once. The top ten constitute roughly 2.9% of the sample.

The receptor was isolated from a woman aged 25 to 39 in good health and CMV-seronegative. What was sequenced was PBMCs. The chain is encoded by TRBV4-3 joined to TRBJ2-3; 9 central bases correspond to TRBD2. This receptor has the CDR3 CASSQDVAGGLPLFTDTQYF. In nucleotides, the sequence is TGCGCCAGCAGCCAAGATGTCGCGGGGGGGCTCCCGTTATTCACAGATACGCAGTATTTT.